One TCR beta chain is described in this entry. Antigen unknown. Terminally differentiated effector memory CD45RA+ cells were excluded by CCR7 positive selection of CD45RO-negative cells. Evenly divided among several immunoSEQ plates was the genomic DNA of each subset. The method was immunoSEQ multiplex PCR; TCRdb's version includes in-frame clones alone and lacks a portion of them. Among 600,000 or so clones, about 95% were seen once, and the ten largest hold over 0.1%. The sample is drawn from a study of shared clonotypes between healthy human individuals. Study as a whole: Three plates were used per donor for CD4 naive, three for CD4 memory, two for CD8 naive and one for CD8 memory.

Study-level points and caveats: Compared with memory subsets, naive subsets generally had larger estimated richness.

The sequenced sample was naive CD8+ T cells sorted from blood. This sequence originates from a woman younger than 45 in good health.

In nucleotides, the CDR3 is TGTGCCAGCAGCTCGGACGGAAGGCAGTATTTT. Residues: CASSSDGRQYF. The rearrangement links TRBV27 to TRBJ2-3, with D unresolved. Deletions cut 6 bases from V and 11 bases from J, with 12 bases between. The germline CDR1 and CDR2 sequences are MNHEY and SMNVEV (reference sequence). The CDR3 consists of 11 residues.